One sample yielded the 3 T cell receptor beta chains listed below, sequenced in a study of blood T cell repertoires in COVID-19. Measured with immunoSEQ multiplex PCR; TCRdb has only the in-frame clones, and not every one. The sample records tens of thousands of clones, about 94% being singletons. Sequencing was carried out using peripheral blood. The receptor set was obtained from a human donor with active COVID-19. The donor label of this sample is uncertain.

The chain uses TRBV19 and TRBJ2-1; TRBD2 is a possible D gene (5 bases). V dropped 5 bases and J dropped 3 bases, with 8 bases sitting between them. This CDR3 has 13 amino acids. The germline V gene has CDR1 LNHDA and CDR2 SQIVND (reference sequence). The CDR3: CASSQDFYNEQFF. CDR3 DNA: TGTGCCAGTAGTCAGGACTTCTACAATGAGCAGTTCTTC.

V and J are TRBV6-2 or TRBV6-3 and TRBJ2-6; tentatively, D is TRBD2 (6 bases). The CDR3 is 15 amino acids. With 2 bases removed from V and 1 base from J, the gap between germline ends came to 6 bases. Germline-derived CDR1 and CDR2 are MNHEY and SVGEGT. In DNA form, the CDR3 reads TGTGCCAGCAGTTACGGGGGGTCTGGGGCCAACGTCCTGACTTTC. Protein: CASSYGGSGANVLTF.

The chain uses TRBV12-3 or TRBV12-4 and TRBJ2-6, with D uncertain. CDR3 length: 13 amino acids. V lost 10 bases, J lost 1 base, and 8 bases lay in between. The CDR3 nucleotides read TGTGCCACATTCCAGTCTGGGGCCAACGTCCTGACTTTC. Translation: CATFQSGANVLTF.